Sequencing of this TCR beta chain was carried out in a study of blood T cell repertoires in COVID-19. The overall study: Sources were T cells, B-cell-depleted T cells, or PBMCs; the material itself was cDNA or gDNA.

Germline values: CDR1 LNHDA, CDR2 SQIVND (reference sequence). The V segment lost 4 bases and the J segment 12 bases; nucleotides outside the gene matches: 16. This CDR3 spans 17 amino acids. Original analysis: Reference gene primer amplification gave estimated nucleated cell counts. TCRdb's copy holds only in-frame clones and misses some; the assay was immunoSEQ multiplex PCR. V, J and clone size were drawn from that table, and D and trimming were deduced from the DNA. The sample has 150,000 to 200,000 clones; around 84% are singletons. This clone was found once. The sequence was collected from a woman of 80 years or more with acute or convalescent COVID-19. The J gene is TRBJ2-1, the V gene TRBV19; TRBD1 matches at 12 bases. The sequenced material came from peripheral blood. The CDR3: CASSRVLLGTGGSVQFF. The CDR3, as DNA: TGTGCCAGTAGTAGAGTTTTGTTGGGGACAGGGGGCTCTGTGCAGTTCTTC.